This T cell receptor (beta chain) was found in a study of CD8 T cells in Susac syndrome. With random hexamers, roughly 0.5 to 1 ug RNA was reverse transcribed. Coverage of TCR beta CDR3 amplification by immunoSEQ multiplex PCR extended to 54 Vbeta and 13 Jbeta. TCRdb reprocessed the immunoSEQ multiplex PCR reads via MiXCR and lists one record per CDR3 protein. The sample has 300,000 to 350,000 distinct CDR3 sequences, about 91% seen once. The CDR3 spans 14 residues. Germline V lookup: CDR1 DFQATT, CDR2 SNEGSKA (reference sequence). V dropped 3 bases and J dropped 1 base, with 12 bases sitting between them.

The material sequenced was CD4+ T cells from PBMCs. The chain couples TRBV20-1 to TRBJ1-2, with D maybe TRBD1 (6 bases). The receptor's source is a human donor with multiple sclerosis. CDR3 nucleotides: TGCAGTGCTAGTCAGGGAGGGGGTAACTATGGCTACACCTTC. Translating gives CSASQGGGNYGYTF.